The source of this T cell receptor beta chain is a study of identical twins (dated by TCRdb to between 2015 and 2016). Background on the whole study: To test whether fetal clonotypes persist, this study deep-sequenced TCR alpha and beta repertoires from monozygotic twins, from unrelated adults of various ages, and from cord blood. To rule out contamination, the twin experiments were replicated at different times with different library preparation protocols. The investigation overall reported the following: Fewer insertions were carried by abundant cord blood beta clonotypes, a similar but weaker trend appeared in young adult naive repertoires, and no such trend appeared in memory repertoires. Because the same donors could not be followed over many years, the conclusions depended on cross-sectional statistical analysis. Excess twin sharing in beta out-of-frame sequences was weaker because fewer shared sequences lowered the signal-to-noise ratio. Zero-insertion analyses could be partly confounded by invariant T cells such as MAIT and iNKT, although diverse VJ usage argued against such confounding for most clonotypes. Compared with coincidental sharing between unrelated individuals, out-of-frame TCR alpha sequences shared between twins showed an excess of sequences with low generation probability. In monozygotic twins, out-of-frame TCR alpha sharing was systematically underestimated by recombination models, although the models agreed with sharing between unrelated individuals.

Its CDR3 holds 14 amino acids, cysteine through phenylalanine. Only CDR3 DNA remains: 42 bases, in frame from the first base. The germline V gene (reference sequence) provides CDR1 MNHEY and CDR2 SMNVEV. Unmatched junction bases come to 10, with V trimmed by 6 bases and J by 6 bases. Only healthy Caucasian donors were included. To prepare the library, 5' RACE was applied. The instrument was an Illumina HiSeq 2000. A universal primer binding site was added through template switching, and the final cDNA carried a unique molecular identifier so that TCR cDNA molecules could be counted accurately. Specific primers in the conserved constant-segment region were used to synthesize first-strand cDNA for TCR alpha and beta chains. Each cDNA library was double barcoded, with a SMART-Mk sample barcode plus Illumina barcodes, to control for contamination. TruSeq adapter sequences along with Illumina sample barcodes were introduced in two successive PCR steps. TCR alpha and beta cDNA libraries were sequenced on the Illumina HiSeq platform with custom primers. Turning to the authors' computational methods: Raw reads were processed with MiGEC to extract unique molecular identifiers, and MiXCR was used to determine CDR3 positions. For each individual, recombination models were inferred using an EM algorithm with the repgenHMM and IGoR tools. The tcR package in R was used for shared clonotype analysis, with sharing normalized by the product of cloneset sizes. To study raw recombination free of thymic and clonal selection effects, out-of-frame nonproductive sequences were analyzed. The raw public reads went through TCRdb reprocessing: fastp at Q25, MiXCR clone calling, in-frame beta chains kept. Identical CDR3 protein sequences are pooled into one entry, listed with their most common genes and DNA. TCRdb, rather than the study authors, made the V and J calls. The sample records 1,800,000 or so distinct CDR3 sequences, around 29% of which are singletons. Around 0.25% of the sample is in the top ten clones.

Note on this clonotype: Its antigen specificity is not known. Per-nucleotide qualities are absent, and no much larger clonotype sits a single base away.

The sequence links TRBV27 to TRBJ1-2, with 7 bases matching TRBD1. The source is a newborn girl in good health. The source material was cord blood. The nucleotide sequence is TGTGCCAGCAGCATACAGGGGAGGTTCGATGGCTACACCTTC. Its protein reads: CASSIQGRFDGYTF.